This note documents a single TCR beta chain sequence. What it binds is unknown. The sample comes from a study of vaccination effects on CD4 cells after COVID-19. Looking at the study overall: Post-vaccine sampling occurred a median 72 days after the second dose.

Here immunoSEQ multiplex PCR was the method, and the copy in TCRdb shows in-frame clones only, minus some. This table has almost 70,000 clones, around 70% appearing once. Study-level findings and limits: By a late point after vaccination, infection- and vaccine-induced clones had shrunk markedly through clonal contraction.

Germline V lookup: CDR1 MNHEY, CDR2 SVGAGI. The CDR3 is made up of 12 amino acids. Trimming took off 8 bases at V and 10 bases at J, with 12 bases between the two ends. Using viral peptide pools, the ViraFEST assay grew out antigen-specific CD4+ T cells prior to sequencing. When nine to ten days of culture had elapsed, CD4+ T cells were isolated. It was two doses of either the BNT162b2 or mRNA-1273 vaccine that participants received. Half-medium exchanges with IL-2 medium took place on days 3 and 7. The chain joins TRBV6-5 to TRBJ1-6; D is undetermined. The receptor comes from a human donor who received a COVID-19 vaccine. The sequenced sample was CD4+ T cells from PBMCs cultured with HCoV-229E spike peptides, obtained after COVID-19 vaccination. CDR3 amino acids: CASRDGDSPLHF. Written as DNA, the CDR3 is TGTGCCAGCCGCGACGGCGACTCACCCCTCCACTTT.